This is a list of T cell receptor beta chains from one sample in a study of long-term antiretroviral therapy in people with HIV. TCRdb's copy holds only in-frame clones and misses some; the assay was immunoSEQ multiplex PCR. In the table there are 20,000 to 25,000 clones, around 69% of which are singletons. The sequenced sample was unsorted PBMCs, obtained less than 1.8 years before starting antiretroviral therapy. The receptors stem from a woman between 35 and 50 years old with HIV. CDR3s leave out the opening cysteine and the closing phenylalanine or tryptophan. Each record gives: D gene, V gene, J gene, CDR3 protein. The D gene is left open where the match is weak.

D gene: NA; V gene: TRBV4-1; J gene: TRBJ2-7; CDR3 protein: ASSRMGLVPTYEQY
D gene: NA; V gene: TRBV27; J gene: TRBJ2-1; CDR3 protein: ASSPDRNDINEQF
D gene: NA; V gene: TRBV28; J gene: TRBJ2-7; CDR3 protein: ASSIAGRDYEQY
D gene: NA; V gene: TRBV5-1; J gene: TRBJ1-1; CDR3 protein: ASSLTRGANTEAF
D gene: NA; V gene: TRBV18; J gene: TRBJ2-3; CDR3 protein: ASSPLQGRTDTQY
D gene: NA; V gene: TRBV5-1; J gene: TRBJ1-5; CDR3 protein: ASSLGHPAAPQH
D gene: NA; V gene: TRBV5-6; J gene: TRBJ1-6; CDR3 protein: ASTSASTSPLH
D gene: NA; V gene: TRBV21-1; J gene: TRBJ2-1; CDR3 protein: ASMTTGSYNEQF
D gene: TRBD1; V gene: TRBV5-4; J gene: TRBJ1-6; CDR3 protein: ASSADRGFDNSPLH
D gene: NA; V gene: TRBV2; J gene: TRBJ1-2; CDR3 protein: ASSWGRLSYGYT
D gene: TRBD1; V gene: TRBV7-2; J gene: TRBJ1-2; CDR3 protein: ASSLEGTANYGYT
D gene: NA; V gene: TRBV19; J gene: TRBJ2-3; CDR3 protein: ASSWQDSDTQY
D gene: NA; V gene: TRBV28; J gene: TRBJ2-5; CDR3 protein: ASSLPLGVETQY
D gene: NA; V gene: TRBV5-6; J gene: TRBJ1-5; CDR3 protein: ASSLGNQPQH
D gene: TRBD1; V gene: TRBV6-1; J gene: TRBJ1-5; CDR3 protein: ASRRQTGDNQPQH
D gene: NA; V gene: TRBV6-5; J gene: TRBJ2-5; CDR3 protein: ASSYSDGQETQY
D gene: NA; V gene: TRBV7-6; J gene: TRBJ2-3; CDR3 protein: ASSLATDTQY
D gene: TRBD2; V gene: TRBV5-1; J gene: TRBJ2-5; CDR3 protein: ASSLRISGRAEETQY